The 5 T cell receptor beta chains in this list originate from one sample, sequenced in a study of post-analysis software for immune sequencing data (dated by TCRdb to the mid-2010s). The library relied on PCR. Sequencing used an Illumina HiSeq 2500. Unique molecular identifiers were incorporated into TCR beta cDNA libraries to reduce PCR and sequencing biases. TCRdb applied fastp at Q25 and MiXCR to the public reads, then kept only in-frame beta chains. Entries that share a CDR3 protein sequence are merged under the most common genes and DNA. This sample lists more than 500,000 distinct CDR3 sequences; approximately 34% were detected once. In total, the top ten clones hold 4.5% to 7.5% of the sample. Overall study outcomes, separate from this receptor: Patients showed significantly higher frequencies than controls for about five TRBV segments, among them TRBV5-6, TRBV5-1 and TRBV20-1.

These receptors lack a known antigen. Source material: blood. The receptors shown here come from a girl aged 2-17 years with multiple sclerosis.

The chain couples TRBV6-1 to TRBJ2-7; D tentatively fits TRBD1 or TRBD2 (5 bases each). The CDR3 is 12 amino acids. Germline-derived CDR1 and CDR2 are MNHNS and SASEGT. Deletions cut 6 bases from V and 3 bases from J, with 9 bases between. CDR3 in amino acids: CASRGRVYEQYF. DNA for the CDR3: TGTGCCAGCAGGGGACGGGTCTACGAGCAGTACTTC.

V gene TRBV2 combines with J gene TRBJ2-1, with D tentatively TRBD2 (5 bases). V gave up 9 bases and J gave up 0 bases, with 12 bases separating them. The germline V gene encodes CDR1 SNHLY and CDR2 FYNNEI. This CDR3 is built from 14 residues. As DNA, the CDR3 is TGTGCCAGAGGAGGCGCAAACTCCTACAATGAGCAGTTCTTC. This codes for CARGGANSYNEQFF.

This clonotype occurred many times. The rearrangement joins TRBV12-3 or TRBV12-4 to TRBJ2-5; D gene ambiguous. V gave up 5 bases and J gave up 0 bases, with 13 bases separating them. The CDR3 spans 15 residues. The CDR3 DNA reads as TGTGCCAGCAGTCCCCCCAATTGGTACCAAGAGACCCAGTACTTC. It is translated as CASSPPNWYQETQYF.

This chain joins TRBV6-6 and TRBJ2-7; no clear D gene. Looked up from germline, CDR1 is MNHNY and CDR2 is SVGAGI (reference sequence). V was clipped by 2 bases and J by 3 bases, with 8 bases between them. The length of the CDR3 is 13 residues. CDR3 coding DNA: TGTGCCAGCAGTTACAGGGAAGGCTACGAGCAGTACTTC. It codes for CASSYREGYEQYF.

DNA of the CDR3: TGTGCCAGCTCACCATCGACAGCGCCTGGGTACGAGCAGTACTTC. This translates into CASSPSTAPGYEQYF. This rearrangement joins TRBV18 to TRBJ2-7; D is perhaps TRBD1 (5 bases). Germline V CDR1 and CDR2: KGHSH, LQKENI. V was clipped by 2 bases and J by 4 bases, with 15 bases between them. This CDR3 is built from 15 residues. Based on the CDR3 plus reference TRBV18 and TRBJ2-7, the full variable domain is NAGVMQNPRHLVRRRGQEARLRCSPMKGHSHVYWYRQLPEEGLKFMVYLQKENIIDESGMPKERFSAEFPKEGPSILRIQQVVRGDSAAYFCASSPSTAPGYEQYFGPGTRLTVT.